This record covers a single T cell receptor (beta chain). The CDR3 has 15 amino acids. CDR1 is SGHTA and CDR2 is FQGNSA in the germline V gene. Trimming shortened V by 4 bases and J by 0 bases, and 10 bases separated the two germline ends. One Seattle source followed patients from active infection through their disease course. This entry is derived from a study of blood T cell repertoires in COVID-19. Study as a whole: COVID-19 samples, acute and convalescent, were from the United States, Italy and Spain. T cells, B-cell-depleted T cells, or PBMCs provided the cDNA or gDNA that served as material.

Sequencing used immunoSEQ multiplex PCR; TCRdb keeps in-frame clones, though not all of them. The top ten clones hold 10% of a sample with some 200,000 clones, less than 90% of them seen once. Sequenced: peripheral blood. The chain uses TRBV7-2 and TRBJ2-1, with D perhaps TRBD2 (6 bases). The source is a woman over 75 with COVID-19, enrolled during active disease. CDR3 loop: CASSSTSRSYNEQFF. As DNA, the CDR3 is TGTGCCAGCAGCTCGACTAGTCGCTCCTACAATGAGCAGTTCTTC.